The 11 T cell receptor beta chains presented below share a single source sample, sequenced in a study of CXCR3-negative and CXCR3-positive naive CD8 T cells. Study-level points and caveats: Higher TRB CDR3 hydrophobicity marked CXCR3-positive naive cells relative to CXCR3-negative naive cells.

These receptors' antigens are unknown. The libraries of TRB cDNA were constructed through 5' RACE using UMI labels. TCRdb reworked the 5' RACE reads into one entry per CDR3 protein, no DNA. The record lists approximately 100,000 distinct CDR3 sequences, of which the ten most abundant hold more than 0.3%. Sequences were obtained from naive CXCR3+ CD8+ T cells from blood. Subset in this sample: CD45RO-CCR7+CD27+CD95- naive CD8+ T cells expressing CXCR3 (TNR3+). These receptors all stem from a human donor in good health. Some clones in this sample may be carry-over from other donors' samples.

This chain links TRBV4-3 with TRBJ2-7; TCRdb proposes TRBD1, but this gene call is untestable without DNA. Germline assignment: CDR1 LGHNA and CDR2 YSLEER. This CDR3 comprises 15 residues. CDR3 sequence: CASSQDGTGGREQYF.

The genes are TRBV4-3 and TRBJ2-7; the TCRdb D gene call, TRBD2, has no DNA to confirm it. The V gene's germline CDR1 is LGHNA and CDR2 YSLEER. The CDR3 runs 16 residues. CDR3 sequence: CASSQEANPYYYEQYF.

This chain joins TRBV14 and TRBJ2-7; TCRdb reports TRBD1, a call that lacks DNA to check it against. Per the germline V gene, CDR1 is SGHDN and CDR2 is FVKESK. The CDR3 covers 15 residues. The CDR3 region is CASSPWGRSTYEQYF.

The CDR3 region is CAWSDQGHSDNEQFF. V gene TRBV30 combines with J gene TRBJ2-1; TCRdb designates TRBD1, a call that cannot be tested without DNA. The CDR3 consists of 15 residues. Germline-derived CDR1 and CDR2 are GTSNPN and SVGIG (reference sequence).

The chain links TRBV5-5 to TRBJ2-7. The CDR3 spans 14 residues. Germline values: CDR1 SGHKS, CDR2 YYEKEE (reference sequence). CDR3 region: CASSFETVLREQYF.

V and J are TRBV20-1 and TRBJ1-2. The CDR3 covers 16 residues. Germline CDR1 DFQATT, CDR2 SNEGSKA (reference sequence). CDR3 in amino acids: CSARDQSSSRVIDYTF.

This chain links TRBV12-3 or TRBV12-4 with TRBJ1-5. The CDR3 sequence is 12 residues long. The CDR3 sequence is CASSRIGSPQHF.

J is TRBJ2-1 and V is TRBV5-1; TCRdb reports TRBD1, a call that lacks DNA to check it against. Germline V lookup: CDR1 SGHRS, CDR2 YFSETQ. The CDR3 consists of 16 residues. CDR3 sequence: CASSAPLFTRTNEQFF.

This sequence joins TRBV5-6 and TRBJ2-1; TCRdb lists TRBD1, though no DNA is available to test this call. The CDR3 is 15 residues long. Per germline, CDR1 SGHDT and CDR2 YYEEEE. CDR3 region: CASSFGTGALGEQFF.

CDR3 loop: CAISELWTSDGEQFF. This rearrangement joins TRBV10-3 to TRBJ2-1; TCRdb lists TRBD2, though no DNA is available to test this call. Germline CDR1 ENHRY, CDR2 SYGVKD. The CDR3 consists of 15 residues.

This rearrangement joins TRBV7-3 to TRBJ2-3. The CDR3 has 13 residues. The V gene's germline CDR1 is SGHTA and CDR2 FQGTGA. The CDR3 spells CASSLMPADTQYF.